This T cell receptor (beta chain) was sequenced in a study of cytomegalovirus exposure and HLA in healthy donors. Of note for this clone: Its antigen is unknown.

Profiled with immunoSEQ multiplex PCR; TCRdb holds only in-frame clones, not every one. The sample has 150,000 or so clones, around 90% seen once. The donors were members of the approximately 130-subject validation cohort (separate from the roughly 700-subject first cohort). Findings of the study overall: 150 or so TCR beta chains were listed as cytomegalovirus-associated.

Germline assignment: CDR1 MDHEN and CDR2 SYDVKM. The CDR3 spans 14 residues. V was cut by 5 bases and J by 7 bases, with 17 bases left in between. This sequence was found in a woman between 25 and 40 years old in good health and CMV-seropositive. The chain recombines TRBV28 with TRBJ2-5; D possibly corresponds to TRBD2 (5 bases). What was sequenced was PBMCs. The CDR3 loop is CASSPPTNGGTQYF. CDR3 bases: TGTGCCAGCAGTCCGCCGACTAACGGAGGGACCCAGTACTTC.